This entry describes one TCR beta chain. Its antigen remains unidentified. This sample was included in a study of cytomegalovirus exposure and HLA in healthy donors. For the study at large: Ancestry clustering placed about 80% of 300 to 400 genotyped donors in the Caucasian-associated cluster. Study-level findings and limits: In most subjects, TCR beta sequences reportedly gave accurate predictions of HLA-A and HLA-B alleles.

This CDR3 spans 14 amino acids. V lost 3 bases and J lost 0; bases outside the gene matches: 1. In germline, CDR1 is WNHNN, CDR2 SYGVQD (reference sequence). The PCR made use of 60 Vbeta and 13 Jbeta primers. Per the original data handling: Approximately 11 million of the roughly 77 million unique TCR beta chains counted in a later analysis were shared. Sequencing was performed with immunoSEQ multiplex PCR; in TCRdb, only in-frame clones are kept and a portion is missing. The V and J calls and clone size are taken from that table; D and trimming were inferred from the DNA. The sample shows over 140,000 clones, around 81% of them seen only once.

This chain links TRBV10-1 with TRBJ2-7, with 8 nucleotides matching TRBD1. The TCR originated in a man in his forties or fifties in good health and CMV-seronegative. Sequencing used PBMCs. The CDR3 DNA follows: TGCGCCAGCAGTGAAGGACAGGGCTCCTACGAGCAGTACTTC. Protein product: CASSEGQGSYEQYF.